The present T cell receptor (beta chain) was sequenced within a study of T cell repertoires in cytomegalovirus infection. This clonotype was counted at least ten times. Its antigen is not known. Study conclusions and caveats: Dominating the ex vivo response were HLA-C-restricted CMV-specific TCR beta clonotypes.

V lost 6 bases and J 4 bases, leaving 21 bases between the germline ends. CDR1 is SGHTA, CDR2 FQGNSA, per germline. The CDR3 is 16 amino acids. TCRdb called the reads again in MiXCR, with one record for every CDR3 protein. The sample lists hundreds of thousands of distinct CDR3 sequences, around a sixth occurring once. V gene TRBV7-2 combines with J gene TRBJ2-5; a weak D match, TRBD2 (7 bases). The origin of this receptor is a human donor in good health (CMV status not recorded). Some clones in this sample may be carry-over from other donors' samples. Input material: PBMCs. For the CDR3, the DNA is TGTGCCAGCAGGGCTGGAGGGGGGGCTTCGATAGAGACCCAGTACTTC. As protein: CASRAGGGASIETQYF.